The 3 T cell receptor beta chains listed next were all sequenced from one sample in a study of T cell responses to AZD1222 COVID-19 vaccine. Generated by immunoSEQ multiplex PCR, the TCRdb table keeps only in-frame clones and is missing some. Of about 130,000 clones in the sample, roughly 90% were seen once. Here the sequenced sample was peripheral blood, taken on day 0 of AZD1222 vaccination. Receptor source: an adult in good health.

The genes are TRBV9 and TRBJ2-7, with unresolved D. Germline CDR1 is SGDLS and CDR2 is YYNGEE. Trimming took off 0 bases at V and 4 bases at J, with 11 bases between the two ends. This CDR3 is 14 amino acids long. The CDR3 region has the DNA TGTGCCAGCAGCGTAGAGGCAAACTCTTACGAGCAGTACTTC. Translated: CASSVEANSYEQYF.

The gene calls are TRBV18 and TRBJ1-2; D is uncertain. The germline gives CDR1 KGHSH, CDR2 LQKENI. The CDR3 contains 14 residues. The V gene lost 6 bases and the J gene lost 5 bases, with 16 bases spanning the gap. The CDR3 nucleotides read TGTGCCAGCTCGAGTCCCCGGACGGAGTATGGCTACACCTTC. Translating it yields CASSSPRTEYGYTF.

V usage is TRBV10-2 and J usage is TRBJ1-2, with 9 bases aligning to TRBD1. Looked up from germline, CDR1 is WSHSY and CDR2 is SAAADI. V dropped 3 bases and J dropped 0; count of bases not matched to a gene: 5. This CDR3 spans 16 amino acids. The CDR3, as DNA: TGCGCCAGCAGTGACGGACAGGGGCTTCCTAACTATGGCTACACCTTC. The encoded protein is CASSDGQGLPNYGYTF.